Listed here are 26 T cell receptor beta chains from one sample, sequenced in a study of blood T cells in healthy people across ages. A J-beta primer mix and a sample-barcoded 5' primer were used in a second PCR of roughly 6 to 11 cycles. TCRdb recomputed calls from the 5' RACE reads with MiXCR, one row per CDR3 protein. The sample carries roughly 680,000 distinct CDR3 sequences, approximately 52% recorded once. The sequencing input was blood. Receptor source: a woman aged 80 or over in good health.

The chain uses TRBV5-1 and TRBJ2-1; either TRBD1 or TRBD2 may supply D (5 bases each). Trimming took 4 bases from V and 9 from J, leaving 11 bases between them. Germline lookup yields CDR1 SGHRS and CDR2 YFSETQ. This CDR3 comprises 12 residues. Here the CDR3 DNA reads TGCGCCAGCAGCCGGGATGGGGCTGAGCAGTTCTTC. It codes for CASSRDGAEQFF.

A single count supports this clonotype. A much bigger clone sits one base away, suggesting this may be a read error. The gene calls are TRBV2 and TRBJ2-7; tentative D call: TRBD1 (6 bases). The germline V gene encodes CDR1 SNHLY and CDR2 FYNNEI. This CDR3 has 15 amino acids. Trimming shortened V by 4 bases and J by 7 bases, and 20 bases separated the two germline ends. CDR3 loop: CASSGDTSSYNEQYF. CDR3 coding DNA: TGTGCCAGCAGTGGGGACACCAGCTCCTACAATGAGCAGTACTTC.

This clonotype showed up just once. The chain combines TRBV5-1 with TRBJ2-3, with TRBD2 matching 11 bases. Germline CDR1 SGHRS, CDR2 YFSETQ. V shed 0 bases and J 6 bases; nucleotides not matched to a gene: 6. There are 16 residues in the CDR3. The CDR3 region is CASSLVTSGTGDTQYF. Written as DNA, the CDR3 is TGCGCCAGCAGCTTGGTGACTAGCGGGACGGGGGATACGCAGTATTTT. The full variable domain, in which reference TRBV5-1 and TRBJ2-3 provide the parts outside the CDR3, is KAGVTQTPRYLIKTRGQQVTLSCSPISGHRSVSWYQQTPGQGLQFLFEYFSETQRNKGNFPGRFSGRQFSNSRSEMNVSTLELGDSALYLCASSLVTSGTGDTQYFGPGTRLTVL.

This chain joins TRBV5-1 and TRBJ2-7; TRBD2 agrees at 14 bases. CDR1 SGHRS and CDR2 YFSETQ come from the germline V gene. This CDR3 region has 18 residues. J was trimmed by 1 base and V by 2 bases; bases with no gene match: 8. Here the CDR3 DNA reads TGCGCCAGCAGCTTTAAGACTAGCGGGAGGGCCTTGTCCTACGAGCAGTACTTC. It yields the protein CASSFKTSGRALSYEQYF.

The V call is TRBV20-1, the J call TRBJ2-4; no firm D call. TRBJ2-7 matches the DNA end more closely, so the J call is doubtful. The CDR3 extends over 12 amino acids. Germline assignment: CDR1 DFQATT and CDR2 SNEGSKA (reference sequence). The CDR3 protein is CSASQDDREQYF. In nucleotides, the CDR3 is TGCAGTGCTAGTCAAGACGACCGCGAGCAGTACTTC.

The genes are TRBV6-5 and TRBJ1-1, with D possibly being TRBD1 (6 bases). The CDR3 covers 15 residues. With 6 bases removed from V and 3 bases from J, the gap between germline ends came to 17 bases. The germline V gene encodes CDR1 MNHEY and CDR2 SVGAGI. The CDR3 bases are TGTGCCAGCAGCCCGTCTCCGGGGGCCGACACTGAAGCTTTCTTT. It is translated as CASSPSPGADTEAFF.

V gene TRBV12-3 or TRBV12-4 combines with J gene TRBJ1-2; possibly TRBD1 for D (5 bases). This CDR3 has 14 residues. V lost 1 base and J lost 8, with 14 bases in between. CDR3 region: CASSLGDRDPGYTF. CDR3 bases: TGTGCCAGCAGTTTAGGGGACCGGGATCCGGGCTACACCTTC.

The chain combines TRBV5-1 with TRBJ2-1; 7 bases fit TRBD1. After removal of 4 bases from V and 10 bases from J, the junction contained 8 bases not matched to a gene. Germline V gene sequence: CDR1 SGHRS, CDR2 YFSETQ. The CDR3 runs to 13 residues. The CDR3 DNA sequence: TGCGCCAGCAGCGTGGCCTCGACAGGGGAGCAGTTCTTC. Its translation: CASSVASTGEQFF.

This chain connects TRBV4-3 to TRBJ2-3; 8 bases line up with TRBD2. Trimming took 4 bases from V and 6 from J; bases not matched to a gene: 3. Germline CDR1 and CDR2: LGHNA and YSLEER. The length of the CDR3 is 13 residues. The CDR3 nucleotides read TGCGCCAGCAGCCGCCGACTAGCGGATACGCAGTATTTT. It specifies CASSRRLADTQYF.

This clonotype was counted ten times or more. The chain recombines TRBV7-9 with TRBJ1-2; D gene ambiguous. Looked up from germline, CDR1 is SEHNR and CDR2 is FQNEAQ (reference sequence). The CDR3 runs 13 residues. V gave up 6 bases and J gave up 4 bases, with 12 bases separating them. The CDR3 DNA reads as TGTGCCAGCAGTCCACTTCGGCCCTATGGCTACACCTTC. Translated, it gives CASSPLRPYGYTF.

This rearrangement joins TRBV29-1 to TRBJ2-5, with a possible D match to TRBD1 (6 bases). The V end was cut by 7 bases, the J end by 3 bases, with 12 bases between. Germline V lookup: CDR1 SQVTM, CDR2 ANQGSEA. The CDR3 sequence is 12 residues long. The chain's CDR3 is CSGGGGEETQYF. The DNA for the CDR3 is TGCAGCGGAGGGGGTGGGGAAGAGACCCAGTACTTC.

Only a few counts were recorded for this clonotype. V usage is TRBV7-2 and J usage is TRBJ2-3; 14 bases fit TRBD2. The CDR3 spans 17 residues. V shed 3 bases, J shed 6 bases, and the junction held 8 bases outside the gene matches. Germline V gene lookup returns CDR1 SGHTA and CDR2 FQGNSA. The CDR3 DNA sequence: TGTGCCAGCAGCTTTCCCGGGACTAGCGGGAGTGGCGATACGCAGTATTTT. It codes for CASSFPGTSGSGDTQYF.

The rearrangement joins TRBV4-2 to TRBJ1-5, with D perhaps TRBD1 (6 bases). Germline loops: CDR1 LGHNA, CDR2 YNFKEQ. This CDR3 region has 18 residues. V was trimmed by 0 bases and J by 1 base, leaving 16 bases between them. CDR3 loop: CASSQDLPQGYSNQPQHF. The CDR3 DNA reads TGTGCCAGCAGCCAAGACCTTCCACAGGGCTACAGCAATCAGCCCCAGCATTTT.

This clonotype was picked up many times. The chain couples TRBV4-1 to TRBJ2-1; TRBD2 might be the D (5 bases). The CDR3 has 15 amino acids. V shed 2 bases and J shed 0 bases, with 8 bases lying between them. From germline, CDR1 is MGHRA and CDR2 YSYEKL. The CDR3 sequence: CASSQKADSYNEQFF. The CDR3, as DNA: TGCGCCAGCAGCCAAAAAGCGGACTCCTACAATGAGCAGTTCTTC.

This clonotype came up a few times. The rearrangement links TRBV24-1 to TRBJ2-1; 15 positions agree with TRBD2. Losses at the gene ends were 3 bases for V and 1 base for J; bases not matched to a gene: 6. Germline V gives CDR1 KGHDR, CDR2 SFDVKD. The CDR3 has 19 amino acids. The CDR3 nucleotides are TGTGCCACCAGTGATCCCGGGACTAGCGGGAGGAATTCCTACAATGAGCAGTTCTTC. As protein: CATSDPGTSGRNSYNEQFF.

Note on this clonotype: Just one base apart from a much larger clone, this may be a read error. V usage is TRBV12-3 or TRBV12-4 and J usage is TRBJ2-5; the match to TRBD2 covers 8 bases. V was clipped by 3 bases and J by 11 bases; unmatched bases: 17. The CDR3 has 16 residues. This chain's CDR3 is CASSFRGGGRSGEQYF. The CDR3 DNA reads as TGTGCCAGCAGTTTTAGGGGAGGCGGGAGGTCCGGTGAGCAGTACTTC.

As to this clonotype: A read error may produce the germline difference seen at one junction end. The chain combines TRBV3-1 with TRBJ2-4, with 9 bases fitting TRBD2. CDR3 size: 13 residues. The germline V gene has CDR1 LGHDT and CDR2 YNNKEL (reference sequence). CDR3 nucleotide sequence: TGTGTCAGCAGCCAGCGGGGGGATGACATTCAGTACTTC. Translated, it gives CVSSQRGDDIQYF.

This clonotype has only a few counts. This chain connects TRBV6-6 to TRBJ2-7, with D possibly being TRBD1 (5 bases). Germline CDR1 MNHNY, CDR2 SVGAGI (reference sequence). Trimming removed 0 bases at V and 7 bases at J, with 16 bases between. The CDR3 is 15 residues long. The CDR3 here is CASSYSLGVPNEQYF. The CDR3 DNA reads as TGTGCCAGCAGTTACTCGTTAGGGGTCCCTAATGAGCAGTACTTC.

This clonotype came up once. The rearrangement links TRBV12-3 or TRBV12-4 to TRBJ2-7; 11 bases fit TRBD2. The CDR3 contains 17 residues. Germline trimming cut 4 bases from V and 5 bases from J; bases unmatched to any gene: 13. The CDR3 DNA reads TGTGCCAGCAGTTCCTCTCTAGCGGGAGGAATTGTCCACGAGCAGTACTTC. It encodes CASSSSLAGGIVHEQYF.

This clonotype was found a few times. V is TRBV28 and J is TRBJ2-7; D gene ambiguous. The CDR3 runs 13 residues. Germline CDR1 is MDHEN and CDR2 is SYDVKM. V dropped 2 bases and J dropped 7 bases, with 12 bases sitting between them. The CDR3 loop is CASSLDPQWEQYF. Written as DNA, the CDR3 is TGTGCCAGCAGTTTAGACCCCCAGTGGGAGCAGTACTTC.

In its sample, this clonotype was seen many times. This chain joins TRBV20-1 and TRBJ1-5; weak D call: TRBD1 (5 bases). V was pared by 5 bases and J by 0 bases, with 11 bases between. This CDR3 region has 14 residues. Looked up from germline, CDR1 is DFQATT and CDR2 is SNEGSKA (reference sequence). The CDR3 DNA reads TGCAGTGCTGCCGACAGATTTAGCAATCAGCCCCAGCATTTT. It specifies CSAADRFSNQPQHF.

A few counts support this clonotype. This chain links TRBV4-2 with TRBJ2-2; 9 nucleotides match TRBD2. Germline trimming cut 6 bases from V and 4 bases from J; bases unmatched to any gene: 6. The CDR3 loop spans 15 amino acids. CDR1 and CDR2 from the germline V gene are LGHNA and YNFKEQ. CDR3 coding DNA: TGTGCCAGCAGGCGGCTAGCGGGGACCACCGGGGAGCTGTTTTTT. Translated: CASRRLAGTTGELFF.

The gene calls are TRBV7-2 and TRBJ2-3; D is unclear. Trimming removed 1 base from V and 6 bases from J, with 20 bases in between. The CDR3 is made up of 17 amino acids. Germline V gene sequence: CDR1 SGHTA, CDR2 FQGNSA. The CDR3 loop reads CASSLGFGSFGLDTQYF. The CDR3 DNA is TGTGCCAGCAGCTTAGGGTTTGGCTCTTTTGGTTTGGATACGCAGTATTTT.

This clonotype was counted only a few times. This chain uses TRBV7-2 with TRBJ2-7; D remains ambiguous. The CDR3 is 14 amino acids. Germline V gives CDR1 SGHTA, CDR2 FQGNSA. Trimming removed 5 bases at V and 2 bases at J, with 13 bases between. The CDR3 loop is CASSQDPSTYEQYF. In DNA form, the CDR3 reads TGTGCCAGCAGCCAGGACCCATCTACCTACGAGCAGTACTTC.

The rearrangement joins TRBV7-2 to TRBJ2-7; 7 bases agree with TRBD1. The V gene's germline CDR1 is SGHTA and CDR2 FQGNSA. This CDR3 is 15 amino acids long. The ends lost 7 bases at V and 0 bases at J; junction bases unmatched: 9. The CDR3 reads CASTLVGTDSYEQYF. The DNA of the CDR3 is TGTGCCAGCACCCTTGTGGGGACAGACTCCTACGAGCAGTACTTC.

This clonotype was seen repeatedly, ten times or more. J is TRBJ2-2 and V is TRBV6-6; D might be TRBD2 (7 bases). The CDR3 sequence is 15 residues long. V dropped 8 bases and J dropped 7 bases, with 20 bases sitting between them. CDR1 and CDR2 from the germline V gene are MNHNY and SVGAGI (reference sequence). As DNA, the CDR3 is TGTGCCAGCCCAAGGGGGGGGGGCAAAGACGGGGAGCTGTTTTTT. The encoded protein is CASPRGGGKDGELFF.